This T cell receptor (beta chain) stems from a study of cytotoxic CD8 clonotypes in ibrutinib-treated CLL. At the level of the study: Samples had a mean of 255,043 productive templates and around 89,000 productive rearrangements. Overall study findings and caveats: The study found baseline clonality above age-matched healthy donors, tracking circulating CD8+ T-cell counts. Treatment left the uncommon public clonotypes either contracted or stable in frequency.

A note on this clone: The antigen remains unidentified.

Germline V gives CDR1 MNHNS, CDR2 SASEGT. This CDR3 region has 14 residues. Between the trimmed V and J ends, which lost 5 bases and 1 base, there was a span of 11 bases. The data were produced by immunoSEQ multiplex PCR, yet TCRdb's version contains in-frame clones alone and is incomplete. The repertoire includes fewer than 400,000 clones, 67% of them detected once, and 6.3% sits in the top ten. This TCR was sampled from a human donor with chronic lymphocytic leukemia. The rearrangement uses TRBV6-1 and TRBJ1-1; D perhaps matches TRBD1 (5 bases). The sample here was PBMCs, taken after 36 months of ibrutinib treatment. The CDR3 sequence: CASSPSQENTEAFF. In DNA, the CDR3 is TGTGCCAGCAGTCCCTCACAGGAGAACACTGAAGCTTTCTTT.